This T cell receptor (beta chain) was sequenced for a study of STAT5B mutations in CD4+ large granular lymphocyte leukemia. The study's findings and limits: Main leukemic clonotypes were patient-specific, but around 25% appeared at low frequency elsewhere. Compared with healthy controls (2/35), patient top clones favored TRBV06 (8/27).

To note about this clone: Its matching antigen is unknown.

The CDR3 length is 17 residues. V lost 6 bases to trimming and J lost 5 bases; unmatched junction nucleotides: 12. The V gene's germline CDR1 is MDHEN and CDR2 SYDVKM. The data were produced by immunoSEQ multiplex PCR, yet TCRdb's version contains in-frame clones alone and is incomplete. Of 34,000 or so clones listed, around 85% are singletons. This TCR derives from a human donor in good health. The chain combines TRBV28 with TRBJ2-3; 12 bases fit TRBD2. The sample consisted of CD4+ T cells from blood buffy coats. The CDR3 reads CASSPRGLAGREDTQYF. The CDR3 region has the DNA TGTGCCAGCAGCCCCAGAGGACTAGCGGGACGGGAAGATACGCAGTATTTT.